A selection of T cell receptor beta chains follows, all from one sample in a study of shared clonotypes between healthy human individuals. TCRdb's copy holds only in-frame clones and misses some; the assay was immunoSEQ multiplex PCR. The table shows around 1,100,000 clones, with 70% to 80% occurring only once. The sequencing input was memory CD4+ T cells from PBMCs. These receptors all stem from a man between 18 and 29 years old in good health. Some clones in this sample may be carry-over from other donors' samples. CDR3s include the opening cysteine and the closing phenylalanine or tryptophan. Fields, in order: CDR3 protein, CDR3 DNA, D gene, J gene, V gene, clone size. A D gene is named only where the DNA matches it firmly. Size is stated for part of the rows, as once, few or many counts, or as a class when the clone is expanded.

CDR3 protein: CASSLRLAGDEQFF
CDR3 DNA: TGTGCCAGCAGTTTGAGGCTAGCAGGGGATGAGCAGTTCTTC
D gene: -
J gene: TRBJ2-1
V gene: TRBV27
clone size: -

CDR3 protein: CASSQPLENSPLHF
CDR3 DNA: TGTGCCAGCAGCCAACCGCTCGAAAATTCACCCCTCCACTTT
D gene: -
J gene: TRBJ1-6
V gene: TRBV4-2
clone size: -

CDR3 protein: CASSTRTGRGYTF
CDR3 DNA: TGTGCCAGTAGTACCCGGACAGGGAGAGGCTACACCTTC
D gene: TRBD1
J gene: TRBJ1-2
V gene: TRBV19
clone size: -

CDR3 protein: CASSLHGAGELFF
CDR3 DNA: TGTGCCAGCAGCTTACACGGAGCCGGGGAGCTGTTTTTT
D gene: -
J gene: TRBJ2-2
V gene: TRBV7-7
clone size: few

CDR3 protein: CASSPYYTNTGELFF
CDR3 DNA: TGTGCCAGCAGCCCATATTACACGAACACCGGGGAGCTGTTTTTT
D gene: -
J gene: TRBJ2-2
V gene: TRBV14
clone size: -

CDR3 protein: CASSPSLGAYEQYF
CDR3 DNA: TGTGCCAGCTCACCCTCACTAGGGGCCTACGAGCAGTACTTC
D gene: -
J gene: TRBJ2-7
V gene: TRBV18
clone size: -

CDR3 protein: CASNRERNGYGYTF
CDR3 DNA: TGTGCCAGCAACAGAGAACGGAATGGGTATGGCTACACCTTC
D gene: -
J gene: TRBJ1-2
V gene: TRBV9
clone size: -

CDR3 protein: CAWSQGQRRLYEQYF
CDR3 DNA: TGTGCCTGGAGCCAAGGACAGCGCCGGTTATACGAGCAGTACTTC
D gene: -
J gene: TRBJ2-7
V gene: TRBV30
clone size: -

CDR3 protein: CASRDGRGQKANYGYTF
CDR3 DNA: TGTGCCAGCAGGGACGGACGGGGACAGAAAGCTAACTATGGCTACACCTTC
D gene: TRBD1
J gene: TRBJ1-2
V gene: TRBV11-2
clone size: -

CDR3 protein: CASSLKGRGGTEAFF
CDR3 DNA: TGTGCCAGCAGCTTAAAAGGCAGGGGAGGGACTGAAGCTTTCTTT
D gene: -
J gene: TRBJ1-1
V gene: TRBV7-3
clone size: few

CDR3 protein: CASSRGRQGSGEKLFF
CDR3 DNA: TGTGCCAGCTCACGAGGTCGACAGGGTTCAGGTGAAAAACTGTTTTTT
D gene: TRBD1
J gene: TRBJ1-4
V gene: TRBV18
clone size: few

CDR3 protein: CASSFVPRYTEAFF
CDR3 DNA: TGTGCCAGCTCTTTCGTACCTCGGTACACTGAAGCTTTCTTT
D gene: -
J gene: TRBJ1-1
V gene: TRBV6-6
clone size: -

CDR3 protein: CASSTRQTSGANVLTF
CDR3 DNA: TGTGCCAGCAGCACACGACAGACCTCTGGGGCCAACGTCCTGACTTTC
D gene: -
J gene: TRBJ2-6
V gene: TRBV5-6
clone size: -

CDR3 protein: CASTEYNEQFF
CDR3 DNA: TGTGCCAGCACCGAGTACAATGAGCAGTTCTTC
D gene: -
J gene: TRBJ2-1
V gene: TRBV6-1
clone size: once

CDR3 protein: CASSLRYKQGNYGYTF
CDR3 DNA: TGTGCCAGCAGTTTACGATATAAACAGGGTAACTATGGCTACACCTTC
D gene: -
J gene: TRBJ1-2
V gene: TRBV28
clone size: -

CDR3 protein: CSARVAGTQYF
CDR3 DNA: TGCAGTGCTAGGGTAGCCGGGACCCAGTACTTC
D gene: -
J gene: TRBJ2-5
V gene: TRBV20-1
clone size: -

CDR3 protein: CASSLEGAQGYTF
CDR3 DNA: TGTGCCAGCAGTTTAGAGGGGGCGCAGGGCTACACCTTC
D gene: TRBD1
J gene: TRBJ1-2
V gene: TRBV27
clone size: many

CDR3 protein: CASSTDSLAKNIQYF
CDR3 DNA: TGTGCCAGCAGCACCGACAGCCTAGCCAAAAACATTCAGTACTTC
D gene: -
J gene: TRBJ2-4
V gene: TRBV28
clone size: -

CDR3 protein: CSVEDRAGSFNEQFF
CDR3 DNA: TGCAGCGTTGAAGATCGGGCAGGTTCCTTCAATGAGCAGTTCTTC
D gene: -
J gene: TRBJ2-1
V gene: TRBV29-1
clone size: -

CDR3 protein: CASSSSWAGGPTDTQYF
CDR3 DNA: TGTGCCAGCAGCTCCAGTTGGGCGGGAGGGCCGACAGATACGCAGTATTTT
D gene: TRBD2
J gene: TRBJ2-3
V gene: TRBV5-8
clone size: -

CDR3 protein: CAWSGVGTVDQPQHF
CDR3 DNA: TGTGCCTGGAGTGGTGTTGGGACCGTCGATCAGCCCCAGCATTTT
D gene: -
J gene: TRBJ1-5
V gene: TRBV30
clone size: -

CDR3 protein: CASSPMTSGRLYEQYF
CDR3 DNA: TGTGCCAGCAGTCCCATGACTAGCGGGAGGTTATACGAGCAGTACTTC
D gene: TRBD2
J gene: TRBJ2-7
V gene: TRBV27
clone size: -

CDR3 protein: CASSLHDRTNTGELFF
CDR3 DNA: TGTGCCAGCAGCTTACACGACAGGACGAACACCGGGGAGCTGTTTTTT
D gene: -
J gene: TRBJ2-2
V gene: TRBV7-9
clone size: -

CDR3 protein: CASSSAFRGTSAYTGELFF
CDR3 DNA: TGTGCCAGCAGTTCCGCCTTCCGCGGGACTAGCGCCTACACCGGGGAGCTGTTTTTT
D gene: TRBD2
J gene: TRBJ2-2
V gene: TRBV27
clone size: -

CDR3 protein: CASSLWAAYSLQETQYF
CDR3 DNA: TGTGCCAGCAGTTTATGGGCCGCATACAGTTTACAAGAGACCCAGTACTTC
D gene: -
J gene: TRBJ2-5
V gene: TRBV28
clone size: -

CDR3 protein: CAIRTVREETQYF
CDR3 DNA: TGTGCCATCAGAACCGTCAGGGAAGAGACCCAGTACTTC
D gene: -
J gene: TRBJ2-5
V gene: TRBV10-3
clone size: -

CDR3 protein: CASSWTFGGEAFF
CDR3 DNA: TGTGCCAGCAGCTGGACCTTTGGGGGAGAAGCTTTCTTT
D gene: -
J gene: TRBJ1-1
V gene: TRBV11-3
clone size: -

CDR3 protein: CASSLLPTEGEQFF
CDR3 DNA: TGTGCCAGCAGTTTACTACCTACCGAGGGTGAGCAGTTCTTC
D gene: -
J gene: TRBJ2-1
V gene: TRBV28
clone size: -

CDR3 protein: CAWSGGGYQETQYF
CDR3 DNA: TGTGCCTGGAGTGGAGGCGGATACCAAGAGACCCAGTACTTC
D gene: -
J gene: TRBJ2-5
V gene: TRBV30
clone size: -

CDR3 protein: CASRPTSGKETQYF
CDR3 DNA: TGTGCCAGCAGGCCGACGTCCGGAAAAGAGACCCAGTACTTC
D gene: -
J gene: TRBJ2-5
V gene: TRBV6-5
clone size: -

CDR3 protein: CASFGTGGEWGNQPQHF
CDR3 DNA: TGTGCCAGCTTTGGGACAGGGGGCGAATGGGGCAATCAGCCCCAGCATTTT
D gene: TRBD1
J gene: TRBJ1-5
V gene: TRBV28
clone size: -

CDR3 protein: CASSRHQRSGTDTQYF
CDR3 DNA: TGCGCCAGCAGCCGACACCAGCGGTCTGGCACAGATACGCAGTATTTT
D gene: -
J gene: TRBJ2-3
V gene: TRBV5-1
clone size: -

CDR3 protein: CASSSPAVANTEAFF
CDR3 DNA: TGCGCCAGCAGCTCCCCTGCGGTGGCGAACACTGAAGCTTTCTTT
D gene: -
J gene: TRBJ1-1
V gene: TRBV7-2
clone size: once

CDR3 protein: CASSLADGSGVSSYEQYF
CDR3 DNA: TGTGCCAGCAGCTTAGCCGATGGGAGCGGGGTCAGCTCCTACGAGCAGTACTTC
D gene: TRBD2
J gene: TRBJ2-7
V gene: TRBV11-2
clone size: -

CDR3 protein: CASSLDEPRLTGNTIYF
CDR3 DNA: TGCGCCAGCAGCTTGGACGAGCCTAGGCTCACTGGAAACACCATATATTTT
D gene: -
J gene: TRBJ1-3
V gene: TRBV5-1
clone size: -

CDR3 protein: CASSLDGGNQPQHF
CDR3 DNA: TGCGCCAGCAGCTTGGATGGTGGCAATCAGCCCCAGCATTTT
D gene: -
J gene: TRBJ1-5
V gene: TRBV5-1
clone size: -

CDR3 protein: CASSARLAQETQYF
CDR3 DNA: TGTGCCAGCAGTGCCAGACTAGCGCAGGAGACCCAGTACTTC
D gene: TRBD2
J gene: TRBJ2-5
V gene: TRBV28
clone size: -

CDR3 protein: CASSHALTSYVTAYNEQFF
CDR3 DNA: TGCGCCAGCAGCCATGCATTGACTAGCTACGTTACGGCCTACAATGAGCAGTTCTTC
D gene: TRBD2
J gene: TRBJ2-1
V gene: TRBV4-1
clone size: -

CDR3 protein: CASTRTGGLYGYTF
CDR3 DNA: TGTGCCAGCACTAGGACAGGGGGTCTCTATGGCTACACCTTC
D gene: TRBD1
J gene: TRBJ1-2
V gene: TRBV6-1
clone size: many

CDR3 protein: CASSQSGPEAFF
CDR3 DNA: TGTGCCAGCAGCCAGTCTGGCCCTGAAGCTTTCTTT
D gene: -
J gene: TRBJ1-1
V gene: TRBV2
clone size: -

CDR3 protein: CASSSLAGIAGELFF
CDR3 DNA: TGTGCCAGCAGCTCGCTAGCGGGGATCGCCGGGGAGCTGTTTTTT
D gene: TRBD2
J gene: TRBJ2-2
V gene: TRBV5-4
clone size: -

CDR3 protein: CASSLAPTSKEQFF
CDR3 DNA: TGCGCCAGCAGCTTGGCCCCGACTAGTAAGGAGCAGTTCTTC
D gene: -
J gene: TRBJ2-1
V gene: TRBV5-1
clone size: few

CDR3 protein: CASSPLSATGIYGYTF
CDR3 DNA: TGTGCCAGCAGCCCCTTGTCTGCGACAGGGATCTATGGCTACACCTTC
D gene: TRBD1
J gene: TRBJ1-2
V gene: TRBV28
clone size: -

CDR3 protein: CASSGGTGSVANYGYTF
CDR3 DNA: TGCGCCAGCAGCGGGGGGACAGGGTCCGTAGCTAACTATGGCTACACCTTC
D gene: TRBD1
J gene: TRBJ1-2
V gene: TRBV5-1
clone size: -

CDR3 protein: CASTGRRNTGELFF
CDR3 DNA: TGTGCCAGCACTGGACGGCGGAACACCGGGGAGCTGTTTTTT
D gene: -
J gene: TRBJ2-2
V gene: TRBV9
clone size: -

CDR3 protein: CASSLFRGGDRGTPEAFF
CDR3 DNA: TGTGCCAGCAGTTTATTTAGAGGGGGGGACAGGGGAACCCCTGAAGCTTTCTTT
D gene: TRBD1
J gene: TRBJ1-1
V gene: TRBV28
clone size: -

CDR3 protein: CASSLLDRNYGYTF
CDR3 DNA: TGTGCCAGCAGCCTCTTGGACAGGAACTATGGCTACACCTTC
D gene: TRBD1
J gene: TRBJ1-2
V gene: TRBV4-2
clone size: few

CDR3 protein: CASSSGGVTSYGYTF
CDR3 DNA: TGTGCCAGCAGTTCAGGGGGAGTTACTTCCTATGGCTACACCTTC
D gene: TRBD1
J gene: TRBJ1-2
V gene: TRBV28
clone size: -

CDR3 protein: CASSPPTGTGWRGYTF
CDR3 DNA: TGCGCCAGCAGCCCTCCCACCGGGACAGGCTGGAGAGGCTACACCTTC
D gene: TRBD1
J gene: TRBJ1-2
V gene: TRBV4-1
clone size: many

CDR3 protein: CASSPRGRDTEAFF
CDR3 DNA: TGTGCCAGCTCACCAAGGGGTCGGGACACTGAAGCTTTCTTT
D gene: -
J gene: TRBJ1-1
V gene: TRBV18
clone size: -

CDR3 protein: CASSPLPGGRETQYF
CDR3 DNA: TGCGCCAGCAGCCCTCTCCCGGGAGGTCGAGAGACCCAGTACTTC
D gene: TRBD2
J gene: TRBJ2-5
V gene: TRBV10-1
clone size: -

CDR3 protein: CASSTRDSSYEQYF
CDR3 DNA: TGTGCCAGCAGCACCCGGGACAGTTCCTACGAGCAGTACTTC
D gene: TRBD1
J gene: TRBJ2-7
V gene: TRBV11-2
clone size: -

CDR3 protein: CAIQKTGTNIQYF
CDR3 DNA: TGTGCCATCCAGAAGACAGGGACGAACATTCAGTACTTC
D gene: TRBD1
J gene: TRBJ2-4
V gene: TRBV6-4
clone size: few

CDR3 protein: CASSPGTFTEAFF
CDR3 DNA: TGTGCCAGCTCACCTGGGACATTCACTGAAGCTTTCTTT
D gene: -
J gene: TRBJ1-1
V gene: TRBV18
clone size: once

CDR3 protein: CASSFNRGAGKDTEAFF
CDR3 DNA: TGTGCCAGCAGCTTTAATCGTGGGGCAGGGAAGGACACTGAAGCTTTCTTT
D gene: -
J gene: TRBJ1-1
V gene: TRBV11-2
clone size: once